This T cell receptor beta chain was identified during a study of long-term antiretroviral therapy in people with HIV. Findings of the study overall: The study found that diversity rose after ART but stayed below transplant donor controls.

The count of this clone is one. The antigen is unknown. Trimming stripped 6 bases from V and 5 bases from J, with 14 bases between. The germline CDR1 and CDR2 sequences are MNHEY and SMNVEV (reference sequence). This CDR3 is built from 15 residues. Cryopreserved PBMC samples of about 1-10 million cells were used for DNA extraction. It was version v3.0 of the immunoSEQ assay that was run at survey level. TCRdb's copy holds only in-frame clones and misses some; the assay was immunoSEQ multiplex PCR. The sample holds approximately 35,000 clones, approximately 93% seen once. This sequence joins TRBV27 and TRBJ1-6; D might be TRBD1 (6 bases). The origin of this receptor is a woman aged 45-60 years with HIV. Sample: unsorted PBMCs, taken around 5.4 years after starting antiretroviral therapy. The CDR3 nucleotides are TGTGCCAGCAGCCTCAGGGGTGTCGATAATTCACCCCTCCACTTT. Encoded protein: CASSLRGVDNSPLHF.